One and the same sample provided the 2 T cell receptor beta chains below, sequenced in a study of molecular identifiers for immune sequencing clone quantification. TCRdb ran MiXCR on the PCR reads and lists one entry per CDR3 protein. The table shows 85,000 to 130,000 distinct CDR3 sequences, with roughly 38% occurring only once. The sample comprised naive CD8+ T cells from blood, with Jurkat cell RNA spiked in. The subset was: FACS-sorted CD8+CD4-CCR7+CD45RA+ naive T cells. The origin of the receptors is a human donor in good health. Some libraries in this study had Jurkat cell RNA spiked in.

In this sample, this clonotype turned up once. A single base separates this from a much larger clone, so it may be a read error. The chain links TRBV11-2 to TRBJ2-1; 8 nucleotides agree with TRBD2. This CDR3 spans 16 amino acids. Trimming took 4 bases from V and 8 from J; bases not matched to a gene: 13. The germline gives CDR1 SGHAT, CDR2 FQNNGV. In nucleotides, the CDR3 is TGTGCCAGCAGCTCAGTAGCGGGAAGGCCACGGGATGAGCAGTTCTTC. This codes for CASSSVAGRPRDEQFF.

This chain uses TRBV7-9 with TRBJ2-3; D is possibly TRBD1 or TRBD2 (5 bases each). The CDR3 totals 17 residues. V lost 4 bases and J lost 0, with 17 bases in between. Germline V gene sequence: CDR1 SEHNR, CDR2 FQNEAQ (reference sequence). CDR3 loop: CASSYPLERGSTDTQYF. CDR3 nucleotides: TGTGCCAGCAGCTATCCCCTGGAGAGGGGAAGCACAGATACGCAGTATTTT.